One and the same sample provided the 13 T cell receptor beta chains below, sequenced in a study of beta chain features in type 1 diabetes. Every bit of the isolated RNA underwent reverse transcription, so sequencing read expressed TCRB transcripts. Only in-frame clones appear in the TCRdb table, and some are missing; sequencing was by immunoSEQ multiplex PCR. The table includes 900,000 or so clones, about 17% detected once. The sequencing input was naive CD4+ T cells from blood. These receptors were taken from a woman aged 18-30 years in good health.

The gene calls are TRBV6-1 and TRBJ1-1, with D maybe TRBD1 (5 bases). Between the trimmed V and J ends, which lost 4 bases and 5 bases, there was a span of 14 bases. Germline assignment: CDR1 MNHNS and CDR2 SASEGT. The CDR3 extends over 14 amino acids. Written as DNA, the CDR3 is TGTGCCAGCAGTGGTTTGGGGGGGAGTACTGAAGCTTTCTTT. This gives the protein CASSGLGGSTEAFF.

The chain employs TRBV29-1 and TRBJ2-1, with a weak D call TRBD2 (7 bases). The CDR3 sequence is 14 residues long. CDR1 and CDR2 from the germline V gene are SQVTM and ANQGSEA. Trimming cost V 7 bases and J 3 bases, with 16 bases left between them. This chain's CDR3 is CSAQSGTYYNEQFF. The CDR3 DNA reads TGCAGCGCCCAGAGCGGGACATACTACAATGAGCAGTTCTTC.

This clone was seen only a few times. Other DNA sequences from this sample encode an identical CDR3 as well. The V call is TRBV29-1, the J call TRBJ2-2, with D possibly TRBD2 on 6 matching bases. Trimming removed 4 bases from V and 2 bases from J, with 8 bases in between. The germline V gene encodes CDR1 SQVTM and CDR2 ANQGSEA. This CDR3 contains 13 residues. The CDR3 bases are TGCAGCGTTGGGCGGGAAAACACCGGGGAGCTGTTTTTT. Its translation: CSVGRENTGELFF.

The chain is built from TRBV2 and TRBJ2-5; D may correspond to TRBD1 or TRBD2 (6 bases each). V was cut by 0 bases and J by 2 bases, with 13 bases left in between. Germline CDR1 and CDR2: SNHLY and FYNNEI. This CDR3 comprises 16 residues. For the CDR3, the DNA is TGTGCCAGCAGTGAAGCGGAGGGAGGACAGCAAGAGACCCAGTACTTC. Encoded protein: CASSEAEGGQQETQYF. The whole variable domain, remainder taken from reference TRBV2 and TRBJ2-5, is EPEVTQTPSHQVTQMGQEVILRCVPISNHLYFYWYRQILGQKVEFLVSFYNNEISEKSEIFDDQFSVERPDGSNFTLKIRSTKLEDSAMYFCASSEAEGGQQETQYFGPGTRLLVL.

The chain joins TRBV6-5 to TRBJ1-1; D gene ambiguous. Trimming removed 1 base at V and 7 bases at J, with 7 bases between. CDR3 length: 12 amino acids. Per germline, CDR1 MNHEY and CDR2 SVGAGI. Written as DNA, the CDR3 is TGTGCCAGCAGTTACTACGACGGTGAAGCTTTCTTT. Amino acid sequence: CASSYYDGEAFF.

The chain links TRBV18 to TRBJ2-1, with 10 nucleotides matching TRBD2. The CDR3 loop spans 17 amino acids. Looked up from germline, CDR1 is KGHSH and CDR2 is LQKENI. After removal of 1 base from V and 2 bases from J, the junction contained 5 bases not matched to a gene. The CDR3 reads CASSPRTSGETYNEQFF. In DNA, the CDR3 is TGTGCCAGCTCACCACGCACTAGCGGGGAGACCTACAATGAGCAGTTCTTC.

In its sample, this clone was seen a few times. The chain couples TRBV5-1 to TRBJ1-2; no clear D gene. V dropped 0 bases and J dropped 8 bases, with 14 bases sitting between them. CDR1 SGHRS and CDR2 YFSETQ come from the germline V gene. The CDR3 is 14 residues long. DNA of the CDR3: TGCGCCAGCAGCTTGGACGAGGATCTGGGGGGCTACACCTTC. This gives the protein CASSLDEDLGGYTF. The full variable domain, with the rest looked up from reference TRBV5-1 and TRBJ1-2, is KAGVTQTPRYLIKTRGQQVTLSCSPISGHRSVSWYQQTPGQGLQFLFEYFSETQRNKGNFPGRFSGRQFSNSRSEMNVSTLELGDSALYLCASSLDEDLGGYTFGSGTRLTVV.

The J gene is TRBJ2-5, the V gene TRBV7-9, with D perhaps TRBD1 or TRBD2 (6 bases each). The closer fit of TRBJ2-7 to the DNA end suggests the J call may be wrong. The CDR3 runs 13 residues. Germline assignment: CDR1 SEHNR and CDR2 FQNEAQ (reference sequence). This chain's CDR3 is CASDGGGSYEQYF. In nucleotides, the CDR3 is TGTGCCAGCGATGGAGGGGGGTCCTACGAGCAGTACTTC.

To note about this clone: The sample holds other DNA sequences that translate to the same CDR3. CDR3 sequence: CASSSQGREETQYF. The DNA for the CDR3 is TGCGCCAGCAGCTCACAGGGGAGGGAAGAGACCCAGTACTTC. The rearrangement links TRBV5-1 to TRBJ2-5; D possibly matches TRBD1 or TRBD2 (7 bases each). The CDR3 is 14 residues long. Trimming took 3 bases from V and 3 from J, leaving 12 bases between them. CDR1 is SGHRS and CDR2 is YFSETQ in the germline V gene.

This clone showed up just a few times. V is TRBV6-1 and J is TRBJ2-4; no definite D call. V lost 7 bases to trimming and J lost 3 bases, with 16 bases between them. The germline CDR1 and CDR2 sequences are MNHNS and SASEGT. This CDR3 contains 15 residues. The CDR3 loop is CASTITSLGKNIQYF. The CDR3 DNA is TGTGCCAGCACTATTACCTCTCTCGGCAAAAACATTCAGTACTTC.

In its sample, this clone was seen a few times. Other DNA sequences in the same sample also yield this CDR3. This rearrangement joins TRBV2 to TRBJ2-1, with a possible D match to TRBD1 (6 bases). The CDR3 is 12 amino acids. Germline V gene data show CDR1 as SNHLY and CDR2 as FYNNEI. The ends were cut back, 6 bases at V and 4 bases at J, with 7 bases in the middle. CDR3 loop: CASSTGYNEQFF. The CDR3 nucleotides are TGTGCCAGCAGCACAGGGTACAATGAGCAGTTCTTC.

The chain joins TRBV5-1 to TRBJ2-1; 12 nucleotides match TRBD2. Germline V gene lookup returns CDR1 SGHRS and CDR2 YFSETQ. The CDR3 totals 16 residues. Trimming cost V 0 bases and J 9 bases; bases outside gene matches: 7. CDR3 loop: CASSLASGRAGSEQFF. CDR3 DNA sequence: TGCGCCAGCAGCTTGGCTAGCGGGAGGGCCGGTAGTGAGCAGTTCTTC.

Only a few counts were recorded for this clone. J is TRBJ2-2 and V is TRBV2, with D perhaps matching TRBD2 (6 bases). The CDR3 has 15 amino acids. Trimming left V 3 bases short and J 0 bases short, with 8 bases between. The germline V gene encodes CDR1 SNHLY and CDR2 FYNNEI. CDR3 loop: CASSDWEANTGELFF. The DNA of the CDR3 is TGTGCCAGCAGTGATTGGGAGGCGAACACCGGGGAGCTGTTTTTT.